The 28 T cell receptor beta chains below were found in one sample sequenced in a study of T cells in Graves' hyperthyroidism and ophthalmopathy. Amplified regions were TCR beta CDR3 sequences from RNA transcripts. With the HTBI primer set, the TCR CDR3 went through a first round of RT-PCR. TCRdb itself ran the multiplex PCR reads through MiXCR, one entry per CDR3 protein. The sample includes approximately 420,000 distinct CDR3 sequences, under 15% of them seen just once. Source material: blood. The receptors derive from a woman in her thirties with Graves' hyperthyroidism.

The CDR3 loop is CASSTSGTGGYEQYF. The CDR3 DNA is TGTGCCAGCTCAACGTCCGGGACAGGGGGTTACGAGCAGTACTTC. The chain is built from TRBV18 and TRBJ2-7, with TRBD1 matching over 11 bases. This CDR3 is built from 15 residues. With V trimmed by 5 bases and J by 4 bases, 7 bases remained unmatched. Per germline, CDR1 KGHSH and CDR2 LQKENI.

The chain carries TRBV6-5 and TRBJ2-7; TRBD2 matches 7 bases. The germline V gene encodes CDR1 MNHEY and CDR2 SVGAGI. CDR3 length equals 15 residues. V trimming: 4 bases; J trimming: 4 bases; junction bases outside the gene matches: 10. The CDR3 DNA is TGTGCCAGCAGTTCTCGGGGGAGCGGGGTTTACGAGCAGTACTTC. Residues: CASSSRGSGVYEQYF.

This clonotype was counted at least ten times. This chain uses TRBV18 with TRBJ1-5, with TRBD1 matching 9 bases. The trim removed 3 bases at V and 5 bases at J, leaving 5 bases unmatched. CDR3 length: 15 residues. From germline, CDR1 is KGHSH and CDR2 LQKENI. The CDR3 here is CASSPGTGIDQPQHF. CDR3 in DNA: TGTGCCAGCTCACCGGGGACAGGGATAGATCAGCCCCAGCATTTT.

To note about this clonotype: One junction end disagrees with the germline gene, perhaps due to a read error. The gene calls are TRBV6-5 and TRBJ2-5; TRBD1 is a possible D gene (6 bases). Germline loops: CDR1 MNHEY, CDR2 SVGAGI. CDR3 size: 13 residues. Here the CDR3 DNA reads TGTGCCAGCAGTTACTCGGGCCGGGACACGGTTGACTTC. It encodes CASSYSGRDTVDF.

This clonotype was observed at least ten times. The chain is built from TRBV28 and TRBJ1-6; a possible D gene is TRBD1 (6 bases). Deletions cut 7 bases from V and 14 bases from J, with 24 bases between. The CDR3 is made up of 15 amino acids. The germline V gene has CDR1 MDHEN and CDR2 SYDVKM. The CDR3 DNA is TGTGCCAGCAAGACCCCGGGACCCGGGGGCCGGTCCCTCCACTTT. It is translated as CASKTPGPGGRSLHF. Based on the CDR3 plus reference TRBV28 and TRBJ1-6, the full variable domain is DVKVTQSSRYLVKRTGEKVFLECVQDMDHENMFWYRQDPGLGLRLIYFSYDVKMKEKGDIPEGYSVSREKKERFSLILESASTNQTSMYLCASKTPGPGGRSLHFGNGTRLTVT.

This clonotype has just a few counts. CDR3 nucleotides: TGCAGTGCTACAAGGCCGGCCGAGGAGCAGTACTTC. It specifies CSATRPAEEQYF. The chain has TRBV20-1 and TRBJ2-7; D is unresolved. Between the trimmed V and J ends, which lost 4 bases and 7 bases, there was a span of 14 bases. Germline CDR1 is DFQATT and CDR2 is SNEGSKA (reference sequence). This CDR3 is 12 amino acids long.

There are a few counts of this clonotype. The CDR3 sequence is CASRYGTYTEAFF. CDR3 bases: TGTGCCAGCAGGTACGGGACGTACACTGAAGCTTTCTTT. J is TRBJ1-1 and V is TRBV28; D is possibly TRBD1 (5 bases). This CDR3 has 13 residues. The germline V and J ends were trimmed by 6 bases and 3 bases, with 11 bases remaining between them. Looked up from germline, CDR1 is MDHEN and CDR2 is SYDVKM.

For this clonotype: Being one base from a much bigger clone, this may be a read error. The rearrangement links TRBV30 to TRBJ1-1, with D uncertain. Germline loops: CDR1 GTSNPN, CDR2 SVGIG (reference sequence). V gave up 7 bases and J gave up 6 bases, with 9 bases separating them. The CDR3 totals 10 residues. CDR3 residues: CALVTSEAFF. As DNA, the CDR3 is TGTGCCTTGGTGACCTCTGAAGCTTTCTTT.

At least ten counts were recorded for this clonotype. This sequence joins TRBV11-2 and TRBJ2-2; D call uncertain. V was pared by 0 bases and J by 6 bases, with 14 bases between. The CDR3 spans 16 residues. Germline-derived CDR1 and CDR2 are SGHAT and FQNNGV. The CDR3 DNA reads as TGTGCCAGCAGCTTAGAACTTCCCCCGGTGGCCGGGGAGCTGTTTTTT. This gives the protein CASSLELPPVAGELFF.

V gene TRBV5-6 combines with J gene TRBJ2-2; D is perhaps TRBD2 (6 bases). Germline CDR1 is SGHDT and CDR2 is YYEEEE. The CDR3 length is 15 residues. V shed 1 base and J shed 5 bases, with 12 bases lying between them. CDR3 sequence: CASSLPGSGTGELFF. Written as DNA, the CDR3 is TGTGCCAGCAGCTTGCCCGGGAGCGGGACCGGGGAGCTGTTTTTT.

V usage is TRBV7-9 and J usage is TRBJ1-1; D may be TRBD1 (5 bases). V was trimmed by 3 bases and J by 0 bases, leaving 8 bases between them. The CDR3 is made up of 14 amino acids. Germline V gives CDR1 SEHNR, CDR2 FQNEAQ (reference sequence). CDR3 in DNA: TGTGCCAGCAGCTTTCGACAGATGAACACTGAAGCTTTCTTT. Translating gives CASSFRQMNTEAFF.

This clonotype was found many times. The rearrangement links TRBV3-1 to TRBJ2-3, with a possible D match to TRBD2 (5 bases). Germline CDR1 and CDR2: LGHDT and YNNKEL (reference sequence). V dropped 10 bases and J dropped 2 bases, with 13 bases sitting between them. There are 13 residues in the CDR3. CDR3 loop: CATGVLHTDTQYF. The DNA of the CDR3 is TGTGCCACCGGGGTCCTCCACACAGATACGCAGTATTTT.

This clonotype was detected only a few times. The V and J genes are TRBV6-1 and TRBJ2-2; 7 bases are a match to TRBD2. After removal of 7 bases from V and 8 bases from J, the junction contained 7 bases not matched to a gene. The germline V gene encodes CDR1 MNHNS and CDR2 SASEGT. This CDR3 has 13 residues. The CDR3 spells CASIAGVGGELFF. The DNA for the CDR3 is TGTGCCAGCATCGCGGGAGTAGGGGGGGAGCTGTTTTTT.

The chain's CDR3 is CASSLRLAEETQYF. The CDR3, as DNA: TGTGCCAGCAGCTTAAGACTAGCGGAAGAGACCCAGTACTTC. The chain uses TRBV7-6 and TRBJ2-5; 9 positions agree with TRBD2. The germline V gene encodes CDR1 SGHVS and CDR2 FNYEAQ. The V and J ends lost 2 bases and 3 bases, in that order; junction bases with no gene match: 1. The CDR3 totals 14 residues.

CDR3 DNA sequence: TGTGCCAGCAGTGAGCAACTAGCGACGTCCTACAATGAGCAGTTCTTC. This codes for CASSEQLATSYNEQFF. This sequence joins TRBV6-1 and TRBJ2-1; 7 nucleotides line up with TRBD2. The V segment lost 3 bases and the J segment 1 base; nucleotides outside the gene matches: 6. Germline V gene lookup returns CDR1 MNHNS and CDR2 SASEGT. The CDR3 contains 16 residues.

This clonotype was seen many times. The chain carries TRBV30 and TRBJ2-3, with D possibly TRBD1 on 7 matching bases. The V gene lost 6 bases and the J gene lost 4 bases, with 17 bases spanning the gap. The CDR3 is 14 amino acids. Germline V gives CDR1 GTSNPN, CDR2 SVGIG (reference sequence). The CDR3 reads CACPTGSGSDTQYF. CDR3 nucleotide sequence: TGTGCCTGCCCGACAGGGAGCGGGTCAGATACGCAGTATTTT.

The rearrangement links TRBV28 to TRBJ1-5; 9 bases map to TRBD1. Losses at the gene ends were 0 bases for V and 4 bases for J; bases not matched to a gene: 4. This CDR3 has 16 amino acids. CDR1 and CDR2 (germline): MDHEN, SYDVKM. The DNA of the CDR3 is TGTGCCAGCAGTTTATGGGGACAGGGAGGGAATCAGCCCCAGCATTTT. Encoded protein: CASSLWGQGGNQPQHF. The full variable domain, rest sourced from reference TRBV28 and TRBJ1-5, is DVKVTQSSRYLVKRTGEKVFLECVQDMDHENMFWYRQDPGLGLRLIYFSYDVKMKEKGDIPEGYSVSREKKERFSLILESASTNQTSMYLCASSLWGQGGNQPQHFGDGTRLSIL.

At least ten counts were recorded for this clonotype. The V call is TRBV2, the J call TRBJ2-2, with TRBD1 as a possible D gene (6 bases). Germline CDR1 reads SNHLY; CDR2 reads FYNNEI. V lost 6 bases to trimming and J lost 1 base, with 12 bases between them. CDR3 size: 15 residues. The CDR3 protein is CASRGTGRNTGELFF. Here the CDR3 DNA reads TGTGCCAGCAGGGGTACAGGGAGGAACACCGGGGAGCTGTTTTTT.

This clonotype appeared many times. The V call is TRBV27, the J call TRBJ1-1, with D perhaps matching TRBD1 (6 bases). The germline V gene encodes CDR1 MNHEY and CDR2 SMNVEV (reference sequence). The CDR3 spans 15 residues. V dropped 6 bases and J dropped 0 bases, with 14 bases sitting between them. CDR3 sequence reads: CASSSNRDLNTEAFF. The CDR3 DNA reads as TGTGCCAGCAGCTCCAACAGGGATCTGAACACTGAAGCTTTCTTT.

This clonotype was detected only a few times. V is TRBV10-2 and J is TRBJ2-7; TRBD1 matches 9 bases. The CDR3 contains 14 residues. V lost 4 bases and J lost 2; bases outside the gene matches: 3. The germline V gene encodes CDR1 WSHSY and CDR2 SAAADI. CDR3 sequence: CASSGQGVTYEQYF. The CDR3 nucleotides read TGCGCCAGCAGTGGACAGGGGGTAACCTACGAGCAGTACTTC.

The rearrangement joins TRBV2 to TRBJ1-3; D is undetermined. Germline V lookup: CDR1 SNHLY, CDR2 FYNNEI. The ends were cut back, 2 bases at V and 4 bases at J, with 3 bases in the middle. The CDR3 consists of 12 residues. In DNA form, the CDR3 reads TGTGCCAGCAGTGAACTGGGAAACACCATATATTTT. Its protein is CASSELGNTIYF. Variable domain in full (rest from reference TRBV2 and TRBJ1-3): EPEVTQTPSHQVTQMGQEVILRCVPISNHLYFYWYRQILGQKVEFLVSFYNNEISEKSEIFDDQFSVERPDGSNFTLKIRSTKLEDSAMYFCASSELGNTIYFGEGSWLTVV.

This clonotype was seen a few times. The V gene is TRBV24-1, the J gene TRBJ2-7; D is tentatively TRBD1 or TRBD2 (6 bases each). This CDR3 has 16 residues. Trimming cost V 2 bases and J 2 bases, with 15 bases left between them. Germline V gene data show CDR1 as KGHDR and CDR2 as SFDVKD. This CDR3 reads CATSDSKRGATYEQYF. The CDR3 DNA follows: TGTGCCACCAGTGATTCGAAGAGGGGGGCGACCTACGAGCAGTACTTC.

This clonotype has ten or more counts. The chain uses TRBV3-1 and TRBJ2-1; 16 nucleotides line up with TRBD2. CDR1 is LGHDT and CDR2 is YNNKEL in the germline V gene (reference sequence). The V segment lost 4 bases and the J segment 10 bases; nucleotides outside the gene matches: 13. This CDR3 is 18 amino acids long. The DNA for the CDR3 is TGTGCCAGCAGCCTTGCCGGGACTAGCGGGAGGGCCAAGGGGGAGCAGTTCTTC. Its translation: CASSLAGTSGRAKGEQFF.

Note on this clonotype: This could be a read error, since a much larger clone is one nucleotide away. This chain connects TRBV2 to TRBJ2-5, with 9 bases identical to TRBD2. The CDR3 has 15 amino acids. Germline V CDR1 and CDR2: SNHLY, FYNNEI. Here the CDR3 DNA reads TGTGCCAGCAGTGAAACTGAGGGACTAGCAGAGACCCCGTACTTC. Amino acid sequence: CASSETEGLAETPYF.

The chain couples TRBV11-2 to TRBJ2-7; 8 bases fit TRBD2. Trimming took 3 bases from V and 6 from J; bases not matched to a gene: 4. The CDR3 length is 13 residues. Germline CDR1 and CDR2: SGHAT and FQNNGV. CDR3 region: CASSFGSGGEQYF. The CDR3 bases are TGTGCCAGCAGCTTTGGGAGCGGGGGCGAGCAGTACTTC.

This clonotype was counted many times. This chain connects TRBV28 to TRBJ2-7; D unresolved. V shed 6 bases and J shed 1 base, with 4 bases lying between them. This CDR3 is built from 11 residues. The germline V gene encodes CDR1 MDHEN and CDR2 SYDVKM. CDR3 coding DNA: TGTGCCAGCAGGTTGTCCTACGAGCAGTACTTC. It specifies CASRLSYEQYF.

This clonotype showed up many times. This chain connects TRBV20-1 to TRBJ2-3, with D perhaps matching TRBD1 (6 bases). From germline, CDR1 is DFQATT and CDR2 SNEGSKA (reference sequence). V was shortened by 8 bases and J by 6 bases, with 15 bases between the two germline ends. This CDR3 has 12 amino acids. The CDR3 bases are TGCAGTCCCCAGAGGGGGAGCGATACGCAGTATTTT. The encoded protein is CSPQRGSDTQYF.

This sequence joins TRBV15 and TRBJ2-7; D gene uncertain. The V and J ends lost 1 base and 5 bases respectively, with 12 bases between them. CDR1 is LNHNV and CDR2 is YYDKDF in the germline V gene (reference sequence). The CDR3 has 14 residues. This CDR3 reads CATSRGVGWDEQYF. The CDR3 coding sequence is TGTGCCACCAGCAGAGGGGTTGGATGGGACGAGCAGTACTTC.